This TCR beta chain was observed in a study of blood T cell repertoires in COVID-19. Some clones are missing from TCRdb's copy, which holds only in-frame ones; the method was immunoSEQ multiplex PCR. The table shows approximately 240,000 clones, with about 85% occurring only once. The CDR3 loop spans 12 amino acids. The ends lost 2 bases at V and 10 bases at J; junction bases unmatched: 0. Germline lookup yields CDR1 MNHNS and CDR2 SASEGT. The rearrangement links TRBV6-1 to TRBJ2-1; 9 bases match TRBD1. The TCR was taken from a woman aged 25 to 39 with acute COVID-19. The sample consisted of PBMCs or T cells enriched from blood (not recorded which). This chain's CDR3 is CASSETGGEQFF. In DNA, the CDR3 is TGTGCCAGCAGTGAAACAGGGGGCGAGCAGTTCTTC.